This TCR beta chain was retrieved from a study of molecular identifiers for immune sequencing clone quantification. The study, taken as a whole, reports: Jurkat TCR RNA that was spiked in from one cell was reportedly detectable among some 970,000 naive cells. Clones above 20 RNA copies contained over 98% of effector molecules but under 1% of naive ones.

The bulk TCR libraries were made with methods described before and with listed TCR primers. TCRdb independently ran MiXCR on the PCR reads; one entry per CDR3 protein. The table has about 320,000 distinct CDR3 sequences, about a fifth seen once. In this sample, this clonotype turned up many times. Its antigen is unknown. A CD8+CD4-CCR7+CD45RA+ phenotype served as the sorting definition for naive CD8 T cells. CDR3 length: 13 residues. Trimming shortened V by 2 bases and J by 1 base, and 2 bases separated the two germline ends. The V gene's germline CDR1 is MNHEY and CDR2 SVGAGI. The source material was naive CD8+ T cells from blood, with Jurkat cell RNA spiked in. Subset noted: FACS-sorted CD8+CD4-CCR7+CD45RA+ naive T cells. This chain connects TRBV6-5 to TRBJ2-2; D ambiguous. This clonotype originated in a human donor in good health. Some libraries in this study had Jurkat cell RNA spiked in. CDR3 coding DNA: TGTGCCAGCAGTTACCTGAACACCGGGGAGCTGTTTTTT. This gives the protein CASSYLNTGELFF.